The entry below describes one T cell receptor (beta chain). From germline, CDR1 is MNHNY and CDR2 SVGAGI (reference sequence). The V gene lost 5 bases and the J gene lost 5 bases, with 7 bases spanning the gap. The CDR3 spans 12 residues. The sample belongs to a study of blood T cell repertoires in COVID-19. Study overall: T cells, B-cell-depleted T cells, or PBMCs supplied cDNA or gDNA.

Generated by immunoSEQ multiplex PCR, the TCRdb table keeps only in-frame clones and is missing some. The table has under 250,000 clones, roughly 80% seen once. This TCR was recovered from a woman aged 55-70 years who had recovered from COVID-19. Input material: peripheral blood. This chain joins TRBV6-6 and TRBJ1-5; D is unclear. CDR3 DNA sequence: TGTGCCAGCAGTCGTACATATCAGCCCCAGCATTTT. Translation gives CASSRTYQPQHF.